Included here is one T cell receptor beta chain sequence, with context. What antigen it recognizes has not been identified. The sample holds no much larger clone one base away, and base qualities are not on file. The data originate from a study of cytomegalovirus exposure and HLA in healthy donors (dated by TCRdb to the late 2010s). General notes on the study: According to a later analysis, the roughly 130 validation repertoires were produced on the same platform as the 700 or so repertoires of the first cohort. The study combined high-throughput TCR immunosequencing, statistical association of individual TCRs with disease status, and machine learning to predict cytomegalovirus infection status. The aim of the study was to test whether cataloging public T cell receptors could identify signatures of past pathogen exposure. Along with the approximately 620-subject first cohort, a separate validation cohort of over a hundred different subjects was used. Broad study findings and their caveats: A few of the identified cytomegalovirus-associated TCR beta chains were confirmed in vitro to be specific for cytomegalovirus antigens. The authors suggested that the approach could potentially be extended to other disease states and immunological phenotypes. Across donors, most TCR sequences were observed very rarely, whereas some public TCRs were present in many individuals. The classifier was reported to diagnose cytomegalovirus status with high specificity and sensitivity in both the original cohort and the validation cohort. The study listed 150 to 200 TCR beta chains as associated with cytomegalovirus. Subsequent analysis determined that TCRs grouped into clusters in the first cohort also showed a tendency toward co-occurrence across the roughly 110 validation repertoires, and approximately 94% of cluster scores exceeded 0. All 120 or so repertoires were used to score co-occurrence in the validation cohort in a later analysis, because that analysis had no HLA typing for the cohort.

Library creation used the immunoSEQ multiplex PCR assay. Under the source paper's analysis protocol: To diagnose cytomegalovirus status from the catalog of TCR beta chain sequences, a statistical classification framework was built. The clones in this table, taken by TCRdb from immuneACCESS, are in-frame only. Not every clone is retained; where verified, under half of the shortfall comes from an unresolved V gene, and the cause of the rest is unknown. That table gives V, J and clone size, and the DNA gave D and trimming. For this sample there are about 330,000 clones; roughly 85% appear just once. The ten largest account for around 0.8% of the sample. The CDR3, from cysteine to phenylalanine, totals 17 residues. The kept DNA is CDR3 alone, 51 bases in frame from the first base. Trimming removed 1 base from V and 0 bases from J; the gene matches leave 9 bases unexplained. From the germline V gene, CDR1 is SGHTA and CDR2 is FQGNSA.

Separate from the approximately 670-subject first cohort, the validation cohort of 90 to 150 subjects was the group to which the donors belonged. The V and J segments used are TRBV7-2 and TRBJ2-7; 7 bases in the middle match TRBD2. Sequenced input: PBMCs. The sequence derives from a woman younger than 35 in good health and CMV-seronegative. The base sequence is TGTGCCAGCAGCTTAGTTTCCGGACTAGGAAGCTCCTACGAGCAGTACTTC. This codes for CASSLVSGLGSSYEQYF.